A selection of T cell receptor beta chains follows, all from one sample in a study of Ad26.COV2.S vaccination and SARS-CoV-2 variants. The protocol was immunoSEQ multiplex PCR, while the TCRdb copy is restricted to in-frame clones and leaves out a portion. The sample lists 440,000 or so clones, around 90% occurring once. Source: peripheral blood, taken in a trial of Ad26.COV2.S vaccine versus placebo. The receptors derive from a person aged 18 to 65 who received the Ad26.COV2.S COVID-19 vaccine or a placebo. The CDR3 runs from the conserved cysteine through the conserved F or W. A D gene is named only where the DNA matches it firmly. The listing skips clone size in some rows; elsewhere it reads once, few, many or a size class.

clone size,D gene,CDR3 length,J gene,V gene,CDR3 protein,CDR3 DNA
NA,NA,13,TRBJ2-7,TRBV12-3/TRBV12-4,CASSLQSSYEQYF,TGTGCCAGCAGTTTACAGAGTAGCTACGAGCAGTACTTC
NA,TRBD2,16,TRBJ2-5,TRBV19,CASSIQGGRAFETQYF,TGTGCCAGTAGTATTCAGGGCGGGAGGGCCTTTGAGACCCAGTACTTC
NA,NA,13,TRBJ1-5,TRBV24-1,CATSDLPLEPQHF,TGTGCCACCAGTGATTTGCCTTTGGAGCCCCAGCATTTT
NA,NA,15,TRBJ2-3,TRBV4-2,CASSQEPQRTDTQYF,TGTGCCAGCAGCCAAGAGCCACAACGCACAGATACGCAGTATTTT
NA,NA,12,TRBJ2-1,TRBV7-2,CASSSDSNEQFF,TGTGCCAGCAGCTCAGACAGCAATGAGCAGTTCTTC
NA,TRBD2,17,TRBJ2-3,TRBV12-5,CASGLVNGLARTDTQYF,TGTGCTAGTGGTTTGGTGAACGGACTAGCCCGCACAGATACGCAGTATTTT
NA,TRBD1,14,TRBJ2-5,TRBV3-1/TRBV3-2,CASSQGDREETQYF,TGTGCCAGCAGCCAAGGGGACAGAGAAGAGACCCAGTACTTC
NA,TRBD2,15,TRBJ2-2,TRBV20-1,CSASGLAGGPGELFF,TGCAGTGCTAGTGGCCTAGCGGGAGGGCCCGGGGAGCTGTTTTTT
NA,TRBD1,16,TRBJ2-2,TRBV6-2/TRBV6-3,CASSPQDRANTGELFF,TGTGCCAGCAGTCCCCAGGACAGGGCGAACACCGGGGAGCTGTTTTTT
NA,NA,13,TRBJ2-7,TRBV28,CASSSAAVSEQYF,TGTGCCAGCAGTTCCGCGGCTGTAAGCGAGCAGTACTTC
NA,NA,17,TRBJ1-5,TRBV10-1,CASSLDRVDFSNQPQHF,TGCGCCAGCAGTCTTGACAGAGTCGACTTTAGCAATCAGCCCCAGCATTTT
NA,NA,13,TRBJ2-7,TRBV5-1,CASSSGQTYEQYF,TGCGCCAGCAGCTCTGGGCAGACCTACGAGCAGTACTTC
once,NA,13,TRBJ1-3,TRBV30,CAWSRESGNTIYF,TGTGCCTGGAGTAGGGAGTCTGGAAACACCATATATTTT
NA,TRBD1,14,TRBJ2-7,TRBV5-6,CASSYRTGVDEQYF,TGTGCCAGCAGCTACCGGACAGGAGTGGACGAGCAGTACTTC
NA,NA,14,TRBJ1-4,TRBV27,CASSLGVPNEKLFF,TGTGCCAGCAGTTTAGGGGTCCCTAATGAAAAACTGTTTTTT
few,NA,14,TRBJ2-1,TRBV4-3,CASSPGVSYNEQFF,TGCGCCAGCAGCCCGGGAGTGTCGTACAATGAGCAGTTCTTC
NA,TRBD2,17,TRBJ2-3,TRBV3-1/TRBV3-2,CASSQDRGLAGTDTQYF,TGTGCCAGCAGCCAAGATCGAGGACTAGCTGGCACAGATACGCAGTATTTT
NA,TRBD2,15,TRBJ2-7,TRBV7-2,CASSPRTSGRGGQYF,TGTGCCAGCAGCCCTCGGACTAGCGGGAGGGGTGGGCAGTACTTC
NA,TRBD1,16,TRBJ1-2,TRBV18,CASSRAPGQDFYGYTF,TGTGCCAGCTCACGCGCGCCGGGACAGGATTTCTATGGCTACACCTTC
NA,NA,13,TRBJ1-5,TRBV7-8,CASSLFRDQPQHF,TGTGCCAGCAGCTTATTCAGGGACCAGCCCCAGCATTTT
NA,TRBD2,16,TRBJ2-1,TRBV5-4,CASSTITSANYNEQFF,TGTGCCAGCAGCACCATAACTAGCGCCAATTACAATGAGCAGTTCTTC
NA,TRBD2,14,TRBJ2-7,TRBV27,CASSWAGVTYEQYF,TGTGCCAGCAGTTGGGCGGGAGTGACTTACGAGCAGTACTTC
NA,NA,15,TRBJ2-5,TRBV27,CASSFTGSKQETQYF,TGTGCCAGCAGTTTCACAGGGTCCAAGCAAGAGACCCAGTACTTC
NA,NA,12,TRBJ1-1,TRBV7-9,CASSFSGLEAFF,TGTGCCAGCAGCTTCTCTGGGCTCGAAGCTTTCTTT
NA,NA,18,TRBJ2-3,TRBV7-9,CASSLALTKLGRTDTQYF,TGTGCCAGCAGCTTAGCGTTGACGAAATTAGGTCGTACAGATACGCAGTATTTT
NA,NA,13,TRBJ2-7,TRBV5-6,CASSLMAGYEQYF,TGTGCCAGCAGCTTGATGGCGGGCTACGAGCAGTACTTC
NA,NA,16,TRBJ1-3,TRBV19,CASSAPRRGDGNTIYF,TGTGCCAGTAGTGCCCCTAGGAGGGGCGATGGAAACACCATATATTTT
NA,NA,15,TRBJ2-5,TRBV28,CASSPSLQYQETQYF,TGTGCCAGCAGCCCGTCCCTTCAATACCAGGAGACCCAGTACTTC
NA,TRBD1,15,TRBJ2-1,TRBV5-6,CASSLEDRYYNEQFF,TGTGCCAGCAGCTTGGAGGACAGGTACTACAATGAGCAGTTCTTC
few,NA,13,TRBJ2-1,TRBV30,CAWSVRPEARKFF,TGTGCCTGGAGTGTAAGACCCGAAGCGAGGAAGTTCTTC
NA,NA,14,TRBJ1-1,TRBV9,CASSVVAEGAEAFF,TGTGCCAGCAGCGTAGTGGCAGAGGGCGCTGAAGCTTTCTTT
NA,TRBD2,15,TRBJ2-7,TRBV5-4,CASSSLAGGFYEQYF,TGTGCCAGCAGCTCACTAGCGGGAGGGTTCTACGAGCAGTACTTC
NA,TRBD2,21,TRBJ2-1,TRBV23-1,CASSQSPLAGARKGSYNEQFF,TGCGCCAGCAGTCAATCCCCACTAGCGGGAGCACGAAAGGGCTCCTACAATGAGCAGTTCTTC
NA,NA,15,TRBJ1-1,TRBV2,CASSEAPQGTTEAFF,TGTGCCAGCAGTGAAGCCCCCCAGGGGACCACTGAAGCTTTCTTT
NA,NA,17,TRBJ1-1,TRBV4-2,CASSQEGAGPRGTEAFF,TGTGCCAGCAGCCAAGAAGGGGCCGGACCCAGAGGAACTGAAGCTTTCTTT
few,NA,13,TRBJ2-7,TRBV7-2,CASSLGSNYEQYF,TGTGCCAGCAGCTTAGGGAGTAACTACGAGCAGTACTTC
NA,NA,11,TRBJ1-1,TRBV29-1,CSGGLDTEAFF,TGCAGCGGGGGGCTCGACACTGAAGCTTTCTTT
NA,TRBD1,16,TRBJ2-3,TRBV7-6,CASSLGGQGALDTQYF,TGTGCCAGCAGCTTAGGGGGACAGGGGGCTTTAGATACGCAGTATTTT
NA,NA,12,TRBJ2-7,TRBV19,CASRGTNYEQYF,TGTGCCAGTAGAGGGACCAACTACGAGCAGTACTTC
NA,TRBD1,15,TRBJ1-3,TRBV10-1,CASSGGTGSGNTIYF,TGCGCCAGCAGTGGGGGGACAGGGAGCGGAAACACCATATATTTT
NA,NA,14,TRBJ1-5,TRBV20-1,CSASLGRVHQPQHF,TGCAGTGCTAGTCTGGGCAGGGTTCATCAGCCCCAGCATTTT
NA,NA,17,TRBJ2-3,TRBV7-9,CASSFSGRTRETDTQYF,TGTGCCAGCAGCTTTTCGGGGCGGACCAGGGAGACAGATACGCAGTATTTT
NA,TRBD2,15,TRBJ2-7,TRBV7-2,CASSRPGTSLGEQYF,TGTGCCAGCAGCCGCCCCGGGACTAGCTTGGGCGAGCAGTACTTC
NA,TRBD1,17,TRBJ2-5,TRBV5-4,CASSSGQGLLIQETQYF,TGTGCCAGCAGCTCTGGACAGGGGCTCTTGATCCAAGAGACCCAGTACTTC
NA,TRBD1,17,TRBJ1-4,TRBV14,CASSHWDRIATNEKLFF,TGTGCCAGCAGCCACTGGGACAGGATTGCAACTAATGAAAAACTGTTTTTT
NA,TRBD1,17,TRBJ2-7,TRBV3-1/TRBV3-2,CASSQEEGTGPLYEQYF,TGTGCCAGCAGCCAAGAGGAGGGGACAGGTCCTCTCTACGAGCAGTACTTC
NA,NA,13,TRBJ1-2,TRBV5-4,CASSLRGGFGYTF,TGTGCCAGCAGCCTGAGGGGGGGGTTTGGCTACACCTTC
NA,NA,12,TRBJ1-5,TRBV6-2/TRBV6-3,CASSWGDQPQHF,TGTGCCAGCAGTTGGGGGGATCAGCCCCAGCATTTT
NA,TRBD1,15,TRBJ2-7,TRBV19,CASSIGQGITYEQYF,TGTGCCAGTAGTATCGGACAGGGGATCACCTACGAGCAGTACTTC
NA,NA,14,TRBJ1-3,TRBV6-5,CASADGSSGNTIYF,TGTGCCAGCGCCGACGGTAGCTCTGGAAACACCATATATTTT
NA,NA,12,TRBJ2-2,TRBV6-5,CASSRFTGELFF,TGTGCCAGCAGCAGATTTACCGGGGAGCTGTTTTTT
NA,NA,14,TRBJ2-5,TRBV7-9,CASSQGTISETQYF,TGTGCCAGCAGCCAAGGGACAATTTCTGAGACCCAGTACTTC
NA,NA,12,TRBJ1-2,TRBV30,CAWSRDGYGYTF,TGTGCCTGGAGTCGGGACGGCTATGGCTACACCTTC